This TCR beta chain was sequenced for a study of T-cell memory formation after mild COVID-19. About the research overall: The study found TCR clusters largely donor specific.

Broader study findings: Clonal second-wave expansions that peaked on day 37 had unconfirmed SARS-CoV-2 specificity. Clones contracting day 15 to 85 were balanced CD4/CD8; later expanders leaned CD4+. Mainly in CM and EM were contracting CD4+ clones; CD8+ were in EMRA.

Germline values: CDR1 DFQATT, CDR2 SNEGSKA (reference sequence). The CDR3 spans 16 residues. V gave up 0 bases and J gave up 4 bases, with 13 bases separating them. As for this clonotype: As yet, its antigen is unknown.

Each CDR3 protein is one row after TCRdb ran MiXCR on the 5' RACE reads. The profile shows roughly 120,000 distinct CDR3 sequences, about 17% of them singletons. The material sequenced was PBMCs or a T cell subset sorted from them (not recorded which). The clonotype comes from an adult woman who had mild COVID-19 (a few samples of this study predate the infection). Cell type and time point are not known. The chain links TRBV20-1 to TRBJ2-6, with TRBD1 as a possible D gene (6 bases). The CDR3 sequence is CSARDYRVDGANVLTF. The CDR3, as DNA: TGCAGTGCTAGAGACTACAGGGTAGACGGGGCCAACGTCCTGACTTTC.